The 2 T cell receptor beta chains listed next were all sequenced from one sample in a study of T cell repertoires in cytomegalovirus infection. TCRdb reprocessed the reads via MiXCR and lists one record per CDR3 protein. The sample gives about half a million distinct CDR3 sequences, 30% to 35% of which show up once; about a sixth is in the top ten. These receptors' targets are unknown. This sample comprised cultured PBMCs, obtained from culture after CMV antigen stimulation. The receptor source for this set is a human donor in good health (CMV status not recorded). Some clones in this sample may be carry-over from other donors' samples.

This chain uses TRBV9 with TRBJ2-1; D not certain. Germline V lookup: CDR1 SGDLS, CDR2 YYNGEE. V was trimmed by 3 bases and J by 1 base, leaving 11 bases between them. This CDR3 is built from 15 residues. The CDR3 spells CASSARLGSYNEQFF. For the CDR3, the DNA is TGTGCCAGCAGCGCTCGGCTGGGGTCCTACAATGAGCAGTTCTTC. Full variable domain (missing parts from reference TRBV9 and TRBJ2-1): DSGVTQTPKHLITATGQRVTLRCSPRSGDLSVYWYQQSLDQGLQFLIQYYNGEERAKGNILERFSAQQFPDLHSELNLSSLELGDSALYFCASSARLGSYNEQFFGPGTRLTVL.

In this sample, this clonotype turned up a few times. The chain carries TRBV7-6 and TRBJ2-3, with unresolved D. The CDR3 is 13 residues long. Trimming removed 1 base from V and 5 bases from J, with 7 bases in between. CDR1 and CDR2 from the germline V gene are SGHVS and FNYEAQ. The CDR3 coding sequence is TGTGCCAGCAGCTTAGATGAGAAAGATACGCAGTATTTT. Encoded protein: CASSLDEKDTQYF.